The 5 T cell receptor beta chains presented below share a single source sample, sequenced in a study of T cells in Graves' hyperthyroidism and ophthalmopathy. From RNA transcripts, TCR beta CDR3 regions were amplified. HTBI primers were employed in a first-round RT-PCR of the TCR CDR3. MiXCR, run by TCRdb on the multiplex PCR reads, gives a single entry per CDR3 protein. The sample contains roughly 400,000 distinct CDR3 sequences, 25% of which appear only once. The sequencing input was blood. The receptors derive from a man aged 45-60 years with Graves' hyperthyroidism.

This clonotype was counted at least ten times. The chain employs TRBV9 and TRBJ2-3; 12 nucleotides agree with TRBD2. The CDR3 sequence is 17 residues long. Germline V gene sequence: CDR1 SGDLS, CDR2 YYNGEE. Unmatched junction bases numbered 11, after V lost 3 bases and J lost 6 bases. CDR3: CASSAGGLAGSKDTQYF. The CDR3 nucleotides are TGTGCCAGCAGCGCCGGTGGACTAGCGGGATCAAAGGATACGCAGTATTTT.

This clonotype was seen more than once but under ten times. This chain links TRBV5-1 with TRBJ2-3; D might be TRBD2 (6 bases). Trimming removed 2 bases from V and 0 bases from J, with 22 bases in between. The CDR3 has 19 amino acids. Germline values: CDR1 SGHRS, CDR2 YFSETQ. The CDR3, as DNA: TGCGCCAGCAGCTTCCGGGAGTTTAACTTTGAAAGAAGCACAGATACGCAGTATTTT. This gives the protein CASSFREFNFERSTDTQYF.

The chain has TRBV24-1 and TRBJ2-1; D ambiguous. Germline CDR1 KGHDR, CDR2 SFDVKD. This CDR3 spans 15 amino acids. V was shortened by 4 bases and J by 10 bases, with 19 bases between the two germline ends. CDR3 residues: CATSEAGVSQREQFF. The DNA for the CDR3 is TGTGCCACCAGTGAGGCAGGCGTCTCCCAGAGGGAGCAGTTCTTC.

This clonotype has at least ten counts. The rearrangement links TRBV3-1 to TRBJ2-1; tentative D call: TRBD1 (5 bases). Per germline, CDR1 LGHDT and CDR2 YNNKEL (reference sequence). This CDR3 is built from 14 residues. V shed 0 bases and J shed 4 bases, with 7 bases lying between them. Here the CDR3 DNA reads TGTGCCAGCAGCCAAGATCAGGGTTACAATGAGCAGTTCTTC. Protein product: CASSQDQGYNEQFF.

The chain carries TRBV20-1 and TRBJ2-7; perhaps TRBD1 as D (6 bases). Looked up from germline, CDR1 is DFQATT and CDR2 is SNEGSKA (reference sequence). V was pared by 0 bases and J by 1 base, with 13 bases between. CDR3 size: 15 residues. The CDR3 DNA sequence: TGCAGTGCTAGAGACCCGGGACACAATTCCTACGAGCAGTACTTC. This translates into CSARDPGHNSYEQYF.